A selection of T cell receptor beta chains follows, all from one sample in a study of breast tumors, draining lymph nodes, adjacent tissues. One entry per CDR3 protein, called by TCRdb with MiXCR from the multiplex PCR reads. The sample consists of 150,000 to 200,000 distinct CDR3 sequences, 30% to 35% of them appearing once. Sequenced material: axillary lymph node tissue. The receptor set was obtained from a female donor with breast cancer. Some clones in this sample may be carry-over from other donors' samples. Each CDR3 is given with its conserved first and last residue. Fields, in order: clone size, D gene, V gene, J gene, CDR3 protein, CDR3 DNA. A D gene is named only where the DNA matches it firmly. Expanded clones are given a class, and other clones once, few, many or no size at all.

.	.	TRBV7-9	TRBJ2-6	CASSWGVVIGANVLTF	TGTGCCAGCAGCTGGGGGGTAGTGATTGGGGCCAACGTCCTGACTTTC
.	.	TRBV12-3/TRBV12-4	TRBJ2-1	CASTSGLGYEQFF	TGTGCCAGCACCAGCGGGCTCGGCTATGAGCAGTTCTTC
many	.	TRBV13	TRBJ1-2	CASSFPVDRNYGYTF	TGTGCCAGCAGCTTTCCCGTCGACAGAAACTATGGCTACACCTTC
.	.	TRBV7-2	TRBJ2-7	CASSLGGPTYGQYF	TGTGCCAGCAGCTTAGGCGGGCCGACCTATGGGCAGTACTTC
many	TRBD2	TRBV5-4	TRBJ2-2	CASSFGGGGSTGELFF	TGTGCCAGCAGCTTTGGCGGGGGAGGTAGTACCGGGGAGCTGTTTTTT
many	TRBD1	TRBV5-5	TRBJ1-3	CASSPRGGISGNTIYF	TGTGCCAGCAGCCCCAGGGGGGGAATCTCTGGAAACACCATATATTTT
many	.	TRBV9	TRBJ2-7	CASSPPGTAYEQYF	TGTGCCAGCAGCCCCCCCGGGACGGCCTACGAGCAGTACTTC
many	.	TRBV20-1	TRBJ2-7	CSAMDRSSYEQYF	TGCAGTGCTATGGACAGATCCTCCTACGAGCAGTACTTC
few	.	TRBV2	TRBJ1-1	CASTLGAGGLNTEAFF	TGTGCCAGCACCTTGGGGGCAGGAGGTCTCAACACTGAAGCTTTCTTT
many	TRBD1	TRBV6-6	TRBJ2-5	CASSKQGADQETQYF	TGTGCCAGCAGTAAACAGGGGGCGGACCAAGAGACCCAGTACTTC
many	.	TRBV7-3	TRBJ2-1	CASSPRTRSSYNEQFF	TGTGCCAGCAGTCCGCGGACTCGGAGCTCCTACAATGAGCAGTTCTTC
many	TRBD2	TRBV7-9	TRBJ2-7	CASSPLGGYEQYF	TGTGCCAGCAGCCCGCTCGGGGGGTACGAGCAGTACTTC
.	TRBD1	TRBV12-3/TRBV12-4	TRBJ1-1	CASRGQFAFF	TGTGCCAGCAGGGGACAGTTTGCTTTCTTT
many	.	TRBV29-1	TRBJ2-7	CSVEHDSYEQYF	TGCAGCGTTGAACACGACAGCTACGAGCAGTACTTC
.	.	TRBV6-1	TRBJ1-2	CASSEARGIDYGYTF	TGTGCCAGCAGTGAAGCGCGGGGTATAGACTATGGCTACACCTTC
many	.	TRBV6-5	TRBJ2-2	CASRPDVAGELFF	TGTGCCAGCAGACCGGACGTGGCCGGGGAGCTGTTTTTT
many	TRBD2	TRBV11-2	TRBJ2-5	CASSWGGSESETQYF	TGTGCCAGCAGCTGGGGGGGTTCAGAGAGTGAGACCCAGTACTTC
many	.	TRBV30	TRBJ2-2	CAWSLPNTGELFF	TGTGCCTGGAGCCTTCCGAACACCGGGGAGCTGTTTTTT
.	.	TRBV7-2	TRBJ1-1	CASSLVVGASTEAFF	TGTGCCAGCAGCTTAGTGGTGGGGGCGAGCACTGAAGCTTTCTTT
.	TRBD1	TRBV5-1	TRBJ2-2	CASSLAVGQGYEQFF	TGCGCCAGCAGCTTGGCCGTAGGACAGGGGTACGAGCAGTTTTTT
.	.	TRBV7-3	TRBJ1-6	CASSRGTYNSPLHF	TGTGCCAGCAGCCGGGGAACCTATAATTCACCCCTCCACTTT
.	TRBD1	TRBV19	TRBJ1-4	CASSINRGQVNEKLFF	TGTGCCAGTAGTATTAACAGGGGACAGGTTAATGAAAAACTGTTCTTT
.	.	TRBV3-1	TRBJ1-2	CASSRQINHGYTF	TGTGCCAGCAGCCGACAGATTAACCATGGCTACACCTTC
.	.	TRBV20-1	TRBJ1-6	CSARVRGGYNPPLHF	TGCAGTGCTAGAGTCAGGGGCGGTTATAATCCACCCCTCCACTTT
.	TRBD1	TRBV14	TRBJ1-2	CASSSWTGGYTF	TGTGCCAGCAGCTCCTGGACAGGGGGCTACACTTTC
.	.	TRBV7-3	TRBJ2-2	CANPNRELFF	TGTGCCAACCCTAACAGGGAGCTGTTTTTT
many	.	TRBV18	TRBJ2-1	CATTLVGGDYNEQFF	TGTGCCACCACCCTGGTGGGAGGAGACTACAATGAGCAGTTCTTC
many	.	TRBV7-9	TRBJ2-7	CASRGTVRYEQYF	TGTGCCAGCCGGGGGACAGTGCGCTACGAGCAGTACTTC
.	TRBD2	TRBV6-1	TRBJ2-7	CASRNGLAGSYEQYF	TGTGCCAGCAGAAACGGACTAGCGGGAAGCTACGAGCAGTACTTC
.	.	TRBV2	TRBJ1-6	CASSEGGRISPLHF	TGTGCCAGCAGTGAGGGGGGAAGGATTTCACCCCTCCACTTT
many	TRBD2	TRBV24-1	TRBJ2-3	CATTPGGAGGSNLLTDTQYF	TGTGCCACCACCCCAGGAGGGGCGGGAGGGTCCAATCTACTCACAGATACGCAGTATTTT
many	TRBD2	TRBV9	TRBJ2-7	CASSVREGSYEQYF	TGTGCCAGCAGCGTAAGGGAGGGGTCCTACGAGCAGTACTTC
many	.	TRBV24-1	TRBJ2-1	CAPGAGLSLNNEQFF	TGTGCCCCTGGGGCGGGACTTAGTTTGAACAATGAGCAGTTCTTC
many	.	TRBV19	TRBJ1-5	CASSIDGYGNSNQPQHF	TGTGCCAGTAGTATAGATGGGTACGGGAATAGCAATCAGCCCCAGCATTTT
.	.	TRBV27	TRBJ2-7	CASSLSSHYEQYF	TGTGCCAGCAGTTTATCTTCTCACTACGAGCAGTACTTC
many	.	TRBV6-1	TRBJ2-2	CASSAPVEGELFF	TGTGCCAGCAGTGCCCCCGTAGAGGGGGAGCTGTTTTTT
many	TRBD1	TRBV19	TRBJ1-4	CASIQTGADVKLFF	TGTGCCAGTATCCAGACAGGGGCAGACGTTAAACTGTTTTTT
.	TRBD2	TRBV20-1	TRBJ2-3	CNARAMTSGTFIDTQYF	TGCAATGCTAGAGCTATGACTAGCGGGACTTTCATAGATACGCAGTATTTT
many	.	TRBV20-1	TRBJ2-5	CSASQHLTQSF	TGCAGTGCTAGTCAGCATCTGACCCAGTCCTTC
.	.	TRBV6-1	TRBJ2-3	CACGDRTLSTDTQYF	TGTGCCTGCGGTGACCGGACACTTAGCACAGATACGCAGTATTTT